The rows below give T cell receptor beta chains drawn from one sample of a study of patients and donors after allogeneic stem cell transplantation. TCRdb independently ran MiXCR on the RT-PCR reads; one entry per CDR3 protein. The repertoire has about a million distinct CDR3 sequences, around 17% of them found once; the top ten carry 5.5% to 6.5%. Sequencing was done on a sample of blood, either unsorted or a sorted T cell fraction (not recorded which). Receptors were obtained from a human donor who was either an allogeneic HSCT recipient or a stem cell or donor lymphocyte infusion donor (not recorded which). It is not recorded whose cells these are; they may come from a transplant donor. Both conserved end residues are part of each CDR3. Each record gives: CDR3 length, clone size, J gene, V gene, D gene, CDR3 DNA, CDR3 protein. The D gene is left open where the match is weak. The listing skips clone size in some rows; elsewhere it reads once, few, many or a size class.

length: 18
size: many
J: TRBJ2-2
V: TRBV4-2
D: NA
DNA: TGTGCCAGCAGTCCAAGATCGCTAGAGCGGATGAACACCGGGGAGCTGTTTTTT
CDR3: CASSPRSLERMNTGELFF

length: 17
size: once
J: TRBJ2-1
V: TRBV7-6
D: TRBD2
DNA: TGTGCCAGCAGCTTAAATATTCTAGCGGGGGGGCCGGGTGAGCAGTTCTTC
CDR3: CASSLNILAGGPGEQFF

length: 14
size: few
J: TRBJ1-2
V: TRBV20-1
D: NA
DNA: TGCAGTGCTAGAAACCTGTGGACGGATTATGGCTACACCTTC
CDR3: CSARNLWTDYGYTF

length: 15
size: NA
J: TRBJ2-3
V: TRBV24-1
D: NA
DNA: TGTGCCACCAGGGGTGCGGGGGCCATCACAGATACGCAGTATTTT
CDR3: CATRGAGAITDTQYF

length: 15
size: NA
J: TRBJ2-3
V: TRBV5-1
D: NA
DNA: TGCGCCAGCAGCTTGGCGCCCTTCTACAGGGATACGCAGTATTTT
CDR3: CASSLAPFYRDTQYF

length: 14
size: many
J: TRBJ1-2
V: TRBV24-1
D: TRBD1
DNA: TGTGCCACCAGTGATCCGGGACAGGGATATGGCTACACCTTC
CDR3: CATSDPGQGYGYTF

length: 14
size: few
J: TRBJ1-2
V: TRBV19
D: NA
DNA: TGTGCCAGTACCCCCTCCCCAGGGACGAGGGGCTACACCTTC
CDR3: CASTPSPGTRGYTF

length: 12
size: many
J: TRBJ2-1
V: TRBV12-3/TRBV12-4
D: NA
DNA: TGTGCCAGCGGGCAGTCCTACAATGAGCAGTTCTTC
CDR3: CASGQSYNEQFF

length: 15
size: NA
J: TRBJ2-4
V: TRBV4-1
D: NA
DNA: TGCGCCAGCAGCCAACAGGGGGAGGTCAAAAACATTCAGTACTTC
CDR3: CASSQQGEVKNIQYF

length: 17
size: NA
J: TRBJ2-2
V: TRBV5-6
D: TRBD2
DNA: TGTGCCAGCAGCTTGGAACGTAGCGGGAGGATCACCGGGGAGCTGTTTTTT
CDR3: CASSLERSGRITGELFF

length: 15
size: few
J: TRBJ1-4
V: TRBV9
D: NA
DNA: TGTGCCAGCAGCGTAGCCCTTGCAACTAATGAAAAACTGTTTTTT
CDR3: CASSVALATNEKLFF

length: 17
size: NA
J: TRBJ1-1
V: TRBV7-3
D: TRBD1
DNA: TGTGCCAGCAGCTTATTTTTAGACAGGGAGATGAACACTGAAGCTTTCTTT
CDR3: CASSLFLDREMNTEAFF

length: 14
size: NA
J: TRBJ2-1
V: TRBV4-3
D: TRBD2
DNA: TGCGCCAGCAGCCACCGGACTAGCGGCGATGAGCAGTTCTTC
CDR3: CASSHRTSGDEQFF

length: 13
size: few
J: TRBJ2-3
V: TRBV20-1
D: TRBD2
DNA: TGCAGTACCAGCCAAAGCGGGAAGGATACGCAGTATTTT
CDR3: CSTSQSGKDTQYF

length: 13
size: once
J: TRBJ2-5
V: TRBV7-9
D: NA
DNA: TGTGCCAGCAGCTTTAGCAGGGTAGAGACCCAGTACTTC
CDR3: CASSFSRVETQYF

length: 15
size: few
J: TRBJ2-7
V: TRBV19
D: TRBD1
DNA: TGTGCCAGTAATGGACAACACAGGGGTGGCTACGAGCAGTACTTC
CDR3: CASNGQHRGGYEQYF

length: 16
size: few
J: TRBJ1-3
V: TRBV6-2/TRBV6-3
D: NA
DNA: TGTGCCAGCAGTTACGTTTTCAGTTCCTCTGGAAACACCATATATTTT
CDR3: CASSYVFSSSGNTIYF

length: 17
size: NA
J: TRBJ2-3
V: TRBV7-8
D: TRBD2
DNA: TGTGCCAGCAGCCGCGCCTTTGGCGGGGGGGCCGCAGATACGCAGTATTTT
CDR3: CASSRAFGGGAADTQYF

length: 14
size: NA
J: TRBJ2-7
V: TRBV12-3/TRBV12-4
D: NA
DNA: TGTGCCAGCAATTTGAAAGGGGGTGGCCACGAGCAGTACTTC
CDR3: CASNLKGGGHEQYF

length: 11
size: few
J: TRBJ1-2
V: TRBV29-1
D: NA
DNA: TGCAGCACTCAGAGTGGCTATGGCTACACCTTC
CDR3: CSTQSGYGYTF

length: 15
size: NA
J: TRBJ2-1
V: TRBV5-1
D: NA
DNA: TGCGCCAGCAGCTGGGACCCCTTCGGGAACAATGAGCAGTTCTTC
CDR3: CASSWDPFGNNEQFF

length: 15
size: few
J: TRBJ2-3
V: TRBV12-3/TRBV12-4
D: TRBD2
DNA: TGTGCCAGCCAGATCGGGGGGGTCCGCACAGATACGCAGTATTTT
CDR3: CASQIGGVRTDTQYF

length: 16
size: few
J: TRBJ2-5
V: TRBV20-1
D: NA
DNA: TGCAGTGCTAGAGATAGTTTGGGGATGAGGATAGAGACCCAGTACTTC
CDR3: CSARDSLGMRIETQYF

length: 16
size: NA
J: TRBJ2-1
V: TRBV7-2
D: TRBD2
DNA: TGTGCCAGCAGCCTTCCTAGCGGGGGGTCCTACAATGAGCAGTTCTTC
CDR3: CASSLPSGGSYNEQFF

length: 15
size: few
J: TRBJ2-5
V: TRBV29-1
D: NA
DNA: TGCAGCGTTGAAGATCCTCAGGATTTCCAAGAGACCCAGTACTTC
CDR3: CSVEDPQDFQETQYF